At least ten counts were recorded for the clone carrying this T cell receptor beta chain. Its specificity is unknown. These data come from a study of neurological immune-mediated disorders. Study overall: Relapsing-remitting forms accounted for about 90% of the roughly 34 multiple sclerosis patients and secondary progressive forms for 3.

There are 16 residues in the CDR3. Trimming cost V 5 bases and J 2 bases; bases outside gene matches: 6. Germline CDR1 SGHTA, CDR2 FQGNSA. One entry per CDR3 protein results from TCRdb running MiXCR on the 5' RACE reads. The top ten hold 1.5% to 2% of the sample, which has 52,000 or so distinct CDR3 sequences, under 4.5% seen once. CD4+ or CD8+ T cells at a count of about a million served as input for the sorted libraries. Study-wide results and caveats: Private repertoires in all groups were suggested by the absence of shared CDR3 amino acid sequences among expanded clones across subjects. In HTLV-1-associated myelopathy, TCR clonal expansion was greatest, whereas multiple sclerosis had the least, falling below healthy controls.

The rearrangement joins TRBV7-2 to TRBJ2-3, with 11 bases aligning to TRBD2. The receptor's source is a woman aged 40 to 55 with multiple sclerosis. The source material was CD4+ T cells from blood. CDR3 region: CASSISGGADTDTQYF. As DNA, the CDR3 is TGTGCCAGCAGCATTAGCGGGGGGGCAGACACAGATACGCAGTATTTT.